The 15 T cell receptor beta chains presented below share a single source sample, sequenced in a study of blood T cell repertoires in COVID-19. Using immunoSEQ multiplex PCR, the repertoire was profiled, and TCRdb retains in-frame clones only, with some absent. The sample consists of about 330,000 clones, approximately 92% of them appearing once. The source material was PBMCs or T cells enriched from blood (not recorded which). These receptors all come from a woman under 40 who had recovered from COVID-19.

J is TRBJ1-5 and V is TRBV28; the match to TRBD1 covers 8 bases. The germline CDR1 and CDR2 sequences are MDHEN and SYDVKM. The CDR3 covers 15 residues. V trimming: 4 bases; J trimming: 1 base; junction bases outside the gene matches: 3. CDR3 protein: CASSSGGTSNQPQHF. The CDR3 coding sequence is TGTGCCAGCAGTTCAGGGGGCACGAGCAATCAGCCCCAGCATTTT.

The chain employs TRBV7-2 and TRBJ2-1; 9 positions agree with TRBD1. Germline values: CDR1 SGHTA, CDR2 FQGNSA. This CDR3 contains 15 residues. The ends lost 3 bases at V and 7 bases at J; junction bases unmatched: 7. DNA for the CDR3: TGTGCCAGCAGCTTTGGACAGGGGATTCGGAATGAGCAGTTCTTC. This sequence encodes CASSFGQGIRNEQFF.

The V call is TRBV19, the J call TRBJ1-2; D not certain. The CDR3 covers 12 residues. The germline gives CDR1 LNHDA, CDR2 SQIVND (reference sequence). V lost 9 bases and J lost 3, with 11 bases in between. The CDR3 DNA sequence: TGTGCCAGCTACAGCTTATACTATGGCTACACCTTC. The encoded protein is CASYSLYYGYTF.

V usage is TRBV2 and J usage is TRBJ2-1; a weak D match, TRBD2 (6 bases). Germline V gene lookup returns CDR1 SNHLY and CDR2 FYNNEI. The CDR3 is made up of 15 amino acids. Trimming cost V 5 bases and J 3 bases, with 14 bases left between them. For the CDR3, the DNA is TGTGCCAGCAGTCCGGGACTTTTAAGCTACAATGAGCAGTTCTTC. It codes for CASSPGLLSYNEQFF.

CDR3 DNA: TGTGCCAGCAGCCAAGGACAGGGAAGAGGCGAGCAGTACTTC. Its protein product is CASSQGQGRGEQYF. The V call is TRBV7-9, the J call TRBJ2-7; 8 positions match TRBD1. CDR3 length: 14 residues. Germline V gene data show CDR1 as SEHNR and CDR2 as FQNEAQ (reference sequence). V lost 5 bases to trimming and J lost 6 bases; unmatched junction nucleotides: 9.

J is TRBJ2-6 and V is TRBV12-3 or TRBV12-4; D gene uncertain. V dropped 7 bases and J dropped 2 bases, with 6 bases sitting between them. The CDR3 extends over 13 amino acids. The CDR3 loop reads CASTPTGANVLTF. The CDR3 nucleotides read TGTGCCAGCACCCCAACTGGGGCCAACGTCCTGACTTTC.

The J gene is TRBJ1-1, the V gene TRBV3-1 (or the pseudogene TRBV3-2), with TRBD1 identical over 10 bases. CDR3 length equals 14 residues. The germline CDR1 and CDR2 sequences are LGHDT and YNNKEL (reference sequence). The J segment lost 7 bases and the V segment lost 6 bases, leaving 8 bases of the junction unmatched. CDR3 amino acids: CASSSRQGAGEAFF. The CDR3, as DNA: TGTGCCAGCAGTTCCAGACAGGGGGCTGGTGAAGCTTTCTTT.

V gene TRBV11-1 combines with J gene TRBJ2-3, with 7 nucleotides matching TRBD1. After removal of 5 bases from V and 2 bases from J, the junction contained 7 bases not matched to a gene. The CDR3 contains 15 residues. CDR1 is SGHAT and CDR2 is FQDESV in the germline V gene (reference sequence). CDR3: CASSRRDSLTDTQYF. CDR3 DNA sequence: TGTGCCAGCAGCCGAAGGGACAGCCTCACAGATACGCAGTATTTT.

V gene TRBV24-1 combines with J gene TRBJ1-6; D possibly corresponds to TRBD1 (5 bases). Trimming pared 7 bases from V and 8 bases from J, leaving 11 bases between. The CDR3 length is 13 residues. The V gene's germline CDR1 is KGHDR and CDR2 SFDVKD. CDR3 bases: TGTGCCACCAGCCCGGACACCTATTCACCCCTCCACTTT. Protein sequence: CATSPDTYSPLHF.

This chain joins TRBV7-9 and TRBJ1-2, with D possibly being TRBD1 (5 bases). This CDR3 is 15 amino acids long. CDR1 and CDR2 (germline): SEHNR, FQNEAQ (reference sequence). V shed 7 bases and J shed 3 bases, with 18 bases lying between them. CDR3 protein: CASTQTGDLYYGYTF. In nucleotides, the CDR3 is TGTGCCAGCACCCAGACGGGGGACCTCTACTATGGCTACACCTTC.

The J gene is TRBJ2-7, the V gene TRBV4-1; 7 nucleotides match TRBD1. CDR3 length equals 14 residues. Germline V gives CDR1 MGHRA, CDR2 YSYEKL. Unmatched junction bases numbered 3, after V lost 2 bases and J lost 2 bases. The chain's CDR3 is CASSQWDRPYEQYF. In nucleotides, the CDR3 is TGCGCCAGCAGCCAATGGGACAGACCCTACGAGCAGTACTTC.

V gene TRBV19 combines with J gene TRBJ1-2, with D maybe TRBD1 (6 bases). Deletions cut 2 bases from V and 2 bases from J, with 9 bases between. The V gene's germline CDR1 is LNHDA and CDR2 SQIVND (reference sequence). The CDR3 runs 14 residues. The CDR3 loop is CASSIIGGNYGYTF. The CDR3 coding sequence is TGTGCCAGTAGTATAATTGGGGGCAACTATGGCTACACCTTC.

This chain uses TRBV18 with TRBJ2-7; TRBD1 agrees at 7 bases. The CDR3 is 13 amino acids. The germline CDR1 and CDR2 sequences are KGHSH and LQKENI. Trimming took 5 bases from V and 3 from J; bases not matched to a gene: 4. CDR3 region: CASSGTDNYEQYF. DNA for the CDR3: TGTGCCAGCTCAGGGACAGATAACTACGAGCAGTACTTC.

CDR3 sequence: CATQAGGEETQYF. Written as DNA, the CDR3 is TGTGCCACCCAAGCGGGAGGGGAAGAGACCCAGTACTTC. The J gene is TRBJ2-5, the V gene TRBV10-3; TRBD2 agrees at 10 bases. The V gene end was trimmed by 10 bases and the J gene end by 3 bases; junction bases not matched to a gene: 5. CDR3 length: 13 amino acids. Germline CDR1 and CDR2: ENHRY and SYGVKD.

The gene calls are TRBV4-3 and TRBJ2-1; D unresolved. This CDR3 contains 15 residues. Trimming left V 0 bases short and J 0 bases short, with 6 bases between. Germline loops: CDR1 LGHNA, CDR2 YSLEER. The CDR3, as DNA: TGCGCCAGCAGCCAAGATACCAGCTCCTACAATGAGCAGTTCTTC. Residues: CASSQDTSSYNEQFF.